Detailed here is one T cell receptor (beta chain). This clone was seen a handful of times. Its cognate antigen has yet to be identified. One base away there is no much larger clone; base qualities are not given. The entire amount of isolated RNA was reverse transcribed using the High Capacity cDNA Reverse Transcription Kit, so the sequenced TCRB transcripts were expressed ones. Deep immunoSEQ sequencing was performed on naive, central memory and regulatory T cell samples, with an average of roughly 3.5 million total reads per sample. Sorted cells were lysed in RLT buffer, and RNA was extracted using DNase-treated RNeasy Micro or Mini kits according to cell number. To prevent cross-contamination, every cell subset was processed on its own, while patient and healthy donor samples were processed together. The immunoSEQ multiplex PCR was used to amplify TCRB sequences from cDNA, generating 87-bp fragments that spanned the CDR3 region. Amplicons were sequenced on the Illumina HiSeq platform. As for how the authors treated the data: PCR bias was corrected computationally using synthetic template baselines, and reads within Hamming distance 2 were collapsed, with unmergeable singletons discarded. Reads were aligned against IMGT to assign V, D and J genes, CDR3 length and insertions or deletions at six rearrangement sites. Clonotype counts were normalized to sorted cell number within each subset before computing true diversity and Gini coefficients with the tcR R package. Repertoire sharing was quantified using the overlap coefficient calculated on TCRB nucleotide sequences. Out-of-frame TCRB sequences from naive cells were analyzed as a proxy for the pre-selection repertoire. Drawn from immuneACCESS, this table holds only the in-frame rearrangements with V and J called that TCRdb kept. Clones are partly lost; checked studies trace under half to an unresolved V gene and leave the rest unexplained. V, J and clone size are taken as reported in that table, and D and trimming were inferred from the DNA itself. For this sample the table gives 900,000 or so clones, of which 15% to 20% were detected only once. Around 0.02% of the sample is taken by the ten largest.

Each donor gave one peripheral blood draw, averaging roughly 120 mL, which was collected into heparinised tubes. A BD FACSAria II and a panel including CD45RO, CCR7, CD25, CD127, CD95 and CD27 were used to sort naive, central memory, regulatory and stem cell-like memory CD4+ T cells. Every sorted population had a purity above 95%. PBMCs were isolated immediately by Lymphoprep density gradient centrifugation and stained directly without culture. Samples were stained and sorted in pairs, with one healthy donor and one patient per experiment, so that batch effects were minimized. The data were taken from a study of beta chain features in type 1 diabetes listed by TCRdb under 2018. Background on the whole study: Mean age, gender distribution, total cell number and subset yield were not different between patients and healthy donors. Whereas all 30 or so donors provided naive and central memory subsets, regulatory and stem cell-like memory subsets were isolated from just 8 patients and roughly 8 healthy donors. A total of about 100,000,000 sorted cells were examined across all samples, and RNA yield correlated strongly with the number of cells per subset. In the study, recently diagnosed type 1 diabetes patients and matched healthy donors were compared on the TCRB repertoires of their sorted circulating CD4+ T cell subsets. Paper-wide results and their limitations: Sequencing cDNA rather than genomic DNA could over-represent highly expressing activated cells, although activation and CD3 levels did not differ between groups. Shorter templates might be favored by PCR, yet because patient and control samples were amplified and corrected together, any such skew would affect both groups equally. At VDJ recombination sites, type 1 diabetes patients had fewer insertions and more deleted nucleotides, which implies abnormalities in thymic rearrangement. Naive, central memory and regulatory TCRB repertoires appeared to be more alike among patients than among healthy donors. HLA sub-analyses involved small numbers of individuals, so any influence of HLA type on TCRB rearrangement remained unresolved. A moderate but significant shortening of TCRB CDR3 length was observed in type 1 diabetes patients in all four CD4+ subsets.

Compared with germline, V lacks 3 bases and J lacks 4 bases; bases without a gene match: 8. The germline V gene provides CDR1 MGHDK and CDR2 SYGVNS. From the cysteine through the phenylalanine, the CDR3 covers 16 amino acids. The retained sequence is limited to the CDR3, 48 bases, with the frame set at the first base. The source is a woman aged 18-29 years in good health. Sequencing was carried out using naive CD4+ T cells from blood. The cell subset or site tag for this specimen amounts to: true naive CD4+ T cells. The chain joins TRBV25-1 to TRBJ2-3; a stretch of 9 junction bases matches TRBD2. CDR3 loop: CASSDLAGGWADTQYF. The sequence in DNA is TGTGCCAGCAGTGATCTTGCGGGAGGGTGGGCAGATACGCAGTATTTT.